The 12 T cell receptor beta chains below come from one sample, sequenced in a study of immune cell composition in non-small cell lung cancer. Here immunoSEQ multiplex PCR was the method, and the copy in TCRdb shows in-frame clones only, minus some. The data hold roughly 950 clones, with 74% observed a single time. The normal lung sample lay at least 3 cm, and maximally far, from the tumour. Material for sequencing was non-adjacent lung tissue. Receptor source: a human donor with non-small cell lung cancer.

J is TRBJ1-2 and V is TRBV6-1, with 8 bases that match TRBD1. The V and J ends lost 5 bases and 4 bases, in that order; junction bases with no gene match: 6. The germline V gene has CDR1 MNHNS and CDR2 SASEGT. This CDR3 spans 14 amino acids. The CDR3 is CASSTGGWSYGYTF. The CDR3 nucleotides read TGTGCCAGCAGTACAGGGGGTTGGAGCTATGGCTACACCTTC.

This chain uses TRBV4-3 with TRBJ2-1; 7 positions agree with TRBD1. V lost 3 bases, J lost 9 bases, and 5 bases stayed unmatched. Germline V gene data show CDR1 as LGHNA and CDR2 as YSLEER. The CDR3 sequence is 13 residues long. The CDR3 spells CASSHDRAREQFF. CDR3 bases: TGCGCCAGCAGCCATGACAGGGCGCGTGAGCAGTTCTTC.

This clone was recorded a few times. The chain combines TRBV27 with TRBJ2-7; 11 positions match TRBD2. Germline trimming cut 5 bases from V and 2 bases from J; bases unmatched to any gene: 11. Germline V gene data show CDR1 as MNHEY and CDR2 as SMNVEV (reference sequence). The CDR3 is 17 amino acids. The CDR3 DNA sequence: TGTGCCAGCAGTACTCTAAGTCTAGCGGGAGGCACCTACGAGCAGTACTTC. Translating gives CASSTLSLAGGTYEQYF.

This clone is hyperexpanded within its sample. The J gene is TRBJ2-7, the V gene TRBV10-3; TRBD2 is a possible D gene (5 bases). Germline CDR1 is ENHRY and CDR2 is SYGVKD. Deletions cut 0 bases from V and 5 bases from J, with 11 bases between. The CDR3 covers 14 residues. CDR3: CAISESMDGNEQYF. CDR3 in DNA: TGTGCCATCAGTGAGTCGATGGACGGGAACGAGCAGTACTTC.

The chain employs TRBV13 and TRBJ2-6, with unresolved D. This CDR3 has 15 amino acids. Germline-derived CDR1 and CDR2 are PRHDT and FYEKMQ (reference sequence). Trimming pared 5 bases from V and 0 bases from J, leaving 8 bases between. CDR3 loop: CASSRRNSGANVLTF. The DNA of the CDR3 is TGTGCCAGCAGCCGCAGGAACTCTGGGGCCAACGTCCTGACTTTC.

In the case of this clone: The same CDR3 can be traced to other DNA sequences in this sample. This CDR3 reads CASSFGQMNTEAFF. CDR3 coding DNA: TGTGCCAGCAGCTTTGGACAGATGAACACTGAAGCTTTCTTT. The V call is TRBV7-8, the J call TRBJ1-1, with D perhaps TRBD1 (6 bases). Germline-derived CDR1 and CDR2 are SGHVS and FQNEAQ. The V gene lost 3 bases and the J gene lost 0 bases, with 8 bases spanning the gap. CDR3 length equals 14 residues.

The gene calls are TRBV18 and TRBJ2-7, with 9 bases identical to TRBD1. Germline CDR1 reads KGHSH; CDR2 reads LQKENI. Trimming took 5 bases from V and 3 from J; bases not matched to a gene: 8. CDR3 length equals 15 residues. CDR3 nucleotide sequence: TGTGCCAGCTCATCAGCCGGGACAGGGAACTACGAGCAGTACTTC. This encodes CASSSAGTGNYEQYF. Combining the CDR3 with reference TRBV18 and TRBJ2-7 gives the whole variable domain NAGVMQNPRHLVRRRGQEARLRCSPMKGHSHVYWYRQLPEEGLKFMVYLQKENIIDESGMPKERFSAEFPKEGPSILRIQQVVRGDSAAYFCASSSAGTGNYEQYFGPGTRLTVT.

This clone was picked up one time. The gene calls are TRBV4-3 and TRBJ2-1; 13 nucleotides agree with TRBD2. This CDR3 spans 15 amino acids. V trimming: 3 bases; J trimming: 10 bases; junction bases outside the gene matches: 6. In germline, CDR1 is LGHNA, CDR2 YSLEER. Here the CDR3 DNA reads TGCGCCAGCAGCCACCCCGGGACTAGCGGGATCGAGCAGTTCTTC. Protein: CASSHPGTSGIEQFF.

The chain links TRBV4-1 to TRBJ2-7; 15 bases align to TRBD2. The CDR3 covers 16 residues. The V segment lost 0 bases and the J segment 12 bases; nucleotides outside the gene matches: 9. Germline values: CDR1 MGHRA, CDR2 YSYEKL. The CDR3 DNA sequence: TGCGCCAGCAGCCAAGATAGCGGACTAGCGGGAGGGCCATGGTACTTC. It is translated as CASSQDSGLAGGPWYF.

The chain is built from TRBV29-1 and TRBJ2-7; the match to TRBD1 covers 8 bases. V lost 3 bases and J lost 7; bases outside the gene matches: 8. In germline, CDR1 is SQVTM, CDR2 ANQGSEA. This CDR3 comprises 13 residues. The CDR3 DNA reads as TGCAGCGTTGAGGATGGACAGGGACGGGAGCAGTACTTC. Its protein product is CSVEDGQGREQYF.

The rearrangement joins TRBV29-1 to TRBJ1-1; possible D gene TRBD1, 6 bases. CDR3 size: 13 residues. The ends were cut back, 3 bases at V and 4 bases at J, with 12 bases in the middle. Per the germline V gene, CDR1 is SQVTM and CDR2 is ANQGSEA. The CDR3 reads CSVDGGGVTEAFF. CDR3 bases: TGCAGCGTTGATGGGGGGGGCGTCACTGAAGCTTTCTTT.

The J gene is TRBJ2-7, the V gene TRBV19, with 9 bases fitting TRBD1. Germline V gives CDR1 LNHDA, CDR2 SQIVND (reference sequence). The CDR3 contains 15 residues. V lost 6 bases to trimming and J lost 2 bases; unmatched junction nucleotides: 8. The CDR3 nucleotides read TGTGCCAGTAGCCTGGGACAGGGTGAAACCTACGAGCAGTACTTC. This codes for CASSLGQGETYEQYF.